This TCR beta chain was sequenced for a study of Ad26.COV2.S vaccination and SARS-CoV-2 variants. The V and J ends lost 1 base and 6 bases, in that order; junction bases with no gene match: 7. In germline, CDR1 is SGHVS, CDR2 FQNEAQ. This CDR3 contains 15 residues. Broader study findings: Participants in the vaccine arm had higher spike-specific TCR breadth; placebo recipients had lower. Using TCR breadth and depth analyses may have led to underestimated total T cell responses. Substantial breadth was reportedly displayed by spike-specific CD8+ and CD4+ T cell responses after vaccination. Non-spike TCR breadth showed similarity between vaccine and placebo recipients.

In regard to this clone: Its target is not known.

The table came from immunoSEQ multiplex PCR; TCRdb's copy has only in-frame clones and leaves some out. This repertoire shows around 140,000 clones, about nine tenths found once; its top ten account for 4.5% to 6%. This chain uses TRBV7-8 with TRBJ1-1; 8 bases line up with TRBD1. The specimen comprised peripheral blood, sampled after recovery from COVID-19. The receptor was derived from a human donor who had recovered from COVID-19. This CDR3 reads CASSLGDRSGPEAFF. In DNA form, the CDR3 reads TGTGCCAGCAGCTTAGGGGACAGGTCGGGGCCTGAAGCTTTCTTT.